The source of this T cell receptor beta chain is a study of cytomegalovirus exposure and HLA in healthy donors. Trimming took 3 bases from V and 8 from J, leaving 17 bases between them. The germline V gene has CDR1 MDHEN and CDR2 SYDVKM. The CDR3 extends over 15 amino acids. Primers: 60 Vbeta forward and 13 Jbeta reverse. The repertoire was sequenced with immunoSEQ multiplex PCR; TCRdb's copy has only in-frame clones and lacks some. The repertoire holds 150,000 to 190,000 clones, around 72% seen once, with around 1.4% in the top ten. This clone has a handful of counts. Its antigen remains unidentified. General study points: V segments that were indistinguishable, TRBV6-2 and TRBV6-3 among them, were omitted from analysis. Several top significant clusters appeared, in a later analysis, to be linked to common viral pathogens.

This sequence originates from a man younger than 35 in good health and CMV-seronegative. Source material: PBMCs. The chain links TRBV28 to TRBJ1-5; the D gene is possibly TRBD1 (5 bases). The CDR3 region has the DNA TGTGCCAGCAGTTTTGGAGCCCCGGGGGGGGAGCCCCAGCATTTT. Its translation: CASSFGAPGGEPQHF.